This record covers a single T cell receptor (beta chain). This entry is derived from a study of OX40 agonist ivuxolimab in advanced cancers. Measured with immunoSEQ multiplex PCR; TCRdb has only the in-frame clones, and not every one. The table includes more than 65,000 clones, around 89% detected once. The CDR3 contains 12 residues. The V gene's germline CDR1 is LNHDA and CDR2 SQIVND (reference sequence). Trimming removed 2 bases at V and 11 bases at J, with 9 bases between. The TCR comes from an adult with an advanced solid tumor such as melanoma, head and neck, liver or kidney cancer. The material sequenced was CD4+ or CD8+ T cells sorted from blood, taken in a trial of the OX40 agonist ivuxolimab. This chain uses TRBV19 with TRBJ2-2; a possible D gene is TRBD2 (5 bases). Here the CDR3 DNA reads TGTGCCAGTAGTATAACTAGGAGAGAGCTGTTTTTT. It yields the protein CASSITRRELFF.